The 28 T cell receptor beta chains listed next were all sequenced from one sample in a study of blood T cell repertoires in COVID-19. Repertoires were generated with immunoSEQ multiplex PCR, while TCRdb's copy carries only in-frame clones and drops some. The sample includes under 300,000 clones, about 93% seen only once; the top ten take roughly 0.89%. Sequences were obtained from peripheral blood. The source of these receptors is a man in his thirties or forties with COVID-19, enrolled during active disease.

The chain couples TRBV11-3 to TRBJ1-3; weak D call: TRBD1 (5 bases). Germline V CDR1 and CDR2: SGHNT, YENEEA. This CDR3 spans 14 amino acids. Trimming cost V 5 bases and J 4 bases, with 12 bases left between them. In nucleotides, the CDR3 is TGTGCCAGCAGCCCCGACAGCAACGGAAACACCATATATTTT. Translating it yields CASSPDSNGNTIYF.

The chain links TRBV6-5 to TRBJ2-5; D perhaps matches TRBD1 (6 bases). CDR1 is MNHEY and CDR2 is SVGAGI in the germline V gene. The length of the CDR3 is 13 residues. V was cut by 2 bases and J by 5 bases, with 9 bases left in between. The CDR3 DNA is TGTGCCAGCAGTTACGGGGGCGCGGAGACCCAGTACTTC. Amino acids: CASSYGGAETQYF.

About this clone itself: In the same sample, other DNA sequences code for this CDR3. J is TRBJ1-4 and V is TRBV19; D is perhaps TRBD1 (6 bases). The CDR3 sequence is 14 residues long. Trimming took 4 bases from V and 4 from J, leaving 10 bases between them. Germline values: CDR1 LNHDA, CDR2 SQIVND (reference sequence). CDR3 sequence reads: CASSNGQLNEKLFF. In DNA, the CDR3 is TGTGCCAGTAGTAACGGACAGCTTAATGAAAAACTGTTTTTT. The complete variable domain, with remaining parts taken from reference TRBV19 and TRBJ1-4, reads DGGITQSPKYLFRKEGQNVTLSCEQNLNHDAMYWYRQDPGQGLRLIYYSQIVNDFQKGDIAEGYSVSREKKESFPLTVTSAQKNPTAFYLCASSNGQLNEKLFFGSGTQLSVL.

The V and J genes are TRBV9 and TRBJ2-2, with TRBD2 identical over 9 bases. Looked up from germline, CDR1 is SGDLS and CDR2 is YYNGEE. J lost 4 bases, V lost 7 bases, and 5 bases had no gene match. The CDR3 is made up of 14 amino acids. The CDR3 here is CASGLATATGELFF. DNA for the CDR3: TGTGCCAGCGGACTAGCGACAGCCACCGGGGAGCTGTTTTTT.

The CDR3 bases are TGTGCCAGTAGTCTACGGGGGACAGGGACCAACGAAGCTTTCTTT. It yields the protein CASSLRGTGTNEAFF. This rearrangement joins TRBV19 to TRBJ1-1; 9 bases are a match to TRBD1. Germline lookup yields CDR1 LNHDA and CDR2 SQIVND (reference sequence). Trimming cost V 5 bases and J 8 bases; bases outside gene matches: 12. The CDR3 contains 15 residues.

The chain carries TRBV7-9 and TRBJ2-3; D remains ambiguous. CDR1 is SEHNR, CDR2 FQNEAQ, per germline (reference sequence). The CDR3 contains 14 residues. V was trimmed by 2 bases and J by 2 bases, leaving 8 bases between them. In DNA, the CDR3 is TGTGCCAGCAGCTTATTCCCAAACACAGATACGCAGTATTTT. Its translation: CASSLFPNTDTQYF.

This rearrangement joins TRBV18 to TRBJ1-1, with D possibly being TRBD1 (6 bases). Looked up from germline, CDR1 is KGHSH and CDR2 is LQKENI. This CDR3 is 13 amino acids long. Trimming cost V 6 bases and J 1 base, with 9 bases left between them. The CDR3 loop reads CASSGTPNTEAFF. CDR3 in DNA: TGTGCCAGCTCCGGGACACCGAACACTGAAGCTTTCTTT.

For the CDR3, the DNA is TGTGCCAGCAGCTTAGGCAGTACCAGTGGCTACACCTTC. It specifies CASSLGSTSGYTF. This chain links TRBV7-9 with TRBJ1-2; D not certain. The length of the CDR3 is 13 residues. V was trimmed by 1 base and J by 7 bases, leaving 10 bases between them. Germline V CDR1 and CDR2: SEHNR, FQNEAQ (reference sequence).

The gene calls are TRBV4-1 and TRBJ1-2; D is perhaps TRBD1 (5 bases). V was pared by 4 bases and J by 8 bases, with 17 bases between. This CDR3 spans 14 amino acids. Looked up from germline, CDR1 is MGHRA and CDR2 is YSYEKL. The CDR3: CASSPQGALDGYTF. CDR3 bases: TGCGCCAGCAGCCCCCAAGGGGCCCTCGACGGCTACACCTTC.

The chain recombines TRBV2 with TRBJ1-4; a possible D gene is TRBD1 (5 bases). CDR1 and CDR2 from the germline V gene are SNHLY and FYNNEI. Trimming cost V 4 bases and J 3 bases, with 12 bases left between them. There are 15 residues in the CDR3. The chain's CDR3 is CASSVSGTPNEKLFF. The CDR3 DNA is TGTGCCAGCAGTGTTAGCGGGACCCCTAATGAAAAACTGTTTTTT.

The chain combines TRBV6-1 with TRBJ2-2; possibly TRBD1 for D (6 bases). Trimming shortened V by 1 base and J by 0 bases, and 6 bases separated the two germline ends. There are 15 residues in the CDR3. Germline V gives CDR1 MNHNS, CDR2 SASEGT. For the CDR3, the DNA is TGTGCCAGCAGTGAAGACAGGGCGAACACCGGGGAGCTGTTTTTT. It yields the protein CASSEDRANTGELFF.

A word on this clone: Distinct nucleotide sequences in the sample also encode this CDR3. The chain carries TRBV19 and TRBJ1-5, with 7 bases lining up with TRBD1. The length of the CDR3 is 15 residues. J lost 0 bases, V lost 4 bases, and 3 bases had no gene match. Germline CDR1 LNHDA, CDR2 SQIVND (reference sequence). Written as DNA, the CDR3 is TGTGCCAGTAGTACGGGACAGTATAGCAATCAGCCCCAGCATTTT. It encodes CASSTGQYSNQPQHF.

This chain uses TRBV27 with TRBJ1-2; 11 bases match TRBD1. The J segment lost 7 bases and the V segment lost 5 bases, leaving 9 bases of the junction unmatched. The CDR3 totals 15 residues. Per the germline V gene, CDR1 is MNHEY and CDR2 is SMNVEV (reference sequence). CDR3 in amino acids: CASSGDRGVVRGYTF. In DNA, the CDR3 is TGTGCCAGCAGTGGGGACAGGGGGGTCGTTCGTGGCTACACCTTC.

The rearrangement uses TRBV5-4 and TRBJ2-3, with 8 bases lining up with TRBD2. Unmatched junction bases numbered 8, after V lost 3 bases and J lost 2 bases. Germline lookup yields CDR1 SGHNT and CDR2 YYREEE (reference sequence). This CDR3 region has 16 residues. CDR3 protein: CASSSFKRGLTDTQYF. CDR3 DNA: TGTGCCAGCAGCTCCTTTAAGCGGGGGCTCACAGATACGCAGTATTTT.

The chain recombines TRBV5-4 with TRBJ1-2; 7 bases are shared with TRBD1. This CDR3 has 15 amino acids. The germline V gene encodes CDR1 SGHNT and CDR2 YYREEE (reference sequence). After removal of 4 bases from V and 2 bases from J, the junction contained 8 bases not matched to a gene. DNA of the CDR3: TGTGCCAGCAGCGTACCAGGGGGAGACAACTATGGCTACACCTTC. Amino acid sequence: CASSVPGGDNYGYTF. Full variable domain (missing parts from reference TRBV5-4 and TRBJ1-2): ETGVTQSPTHLIKTRGQQVTLRCSSQSGHNTVSWYQQALGQGPQFIFQYYREEENGRGNFPPRFSGLQFPNYSSELNVNALELDDSALYLCASSVPGGDNYGYTFGSGTRLTVV.

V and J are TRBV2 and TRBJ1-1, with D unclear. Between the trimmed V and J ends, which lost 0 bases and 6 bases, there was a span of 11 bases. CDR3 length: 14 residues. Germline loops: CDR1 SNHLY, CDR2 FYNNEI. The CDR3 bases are TGTGCCAGCAGTGAAGCGGCAGGCTACTCTGAAGCTTTCTTT. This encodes CASSEAAGYSEAFF.

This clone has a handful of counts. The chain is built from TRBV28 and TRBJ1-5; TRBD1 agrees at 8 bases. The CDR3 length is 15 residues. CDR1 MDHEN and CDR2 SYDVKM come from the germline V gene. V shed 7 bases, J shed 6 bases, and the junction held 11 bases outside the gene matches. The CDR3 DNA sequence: TGTGCCAGCATCCAAGGAGGACAGGGAGGTCAGCCCCAGCATTTT. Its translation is CASIQGGQGGQPQHF.

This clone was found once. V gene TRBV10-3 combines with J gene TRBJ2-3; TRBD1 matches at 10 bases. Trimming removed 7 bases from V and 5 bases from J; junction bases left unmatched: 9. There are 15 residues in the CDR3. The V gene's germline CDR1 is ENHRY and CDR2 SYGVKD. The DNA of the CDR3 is TGTGCCATCACAACCGGGACAGGGGCAGGAGATACGCAGTATTTT. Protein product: CAITTGTGAGDTQYF.

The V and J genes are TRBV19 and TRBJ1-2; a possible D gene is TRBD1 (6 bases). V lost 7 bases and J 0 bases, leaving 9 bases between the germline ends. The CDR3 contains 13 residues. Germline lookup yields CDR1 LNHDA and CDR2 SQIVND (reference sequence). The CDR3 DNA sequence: TGTGCCAGTATGAACAGGGCTAACTATGGCTACACCTTC. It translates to CASMNRANYGYTF. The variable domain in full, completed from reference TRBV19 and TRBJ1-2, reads DGGITQSPKYLFRKEGQNVTLSCEQNLNHDAMYWYRQDPGQGLRLIYYSQIVNDFQKGDIAEGYSVSREKKESFPLTVTSAQKNPTAFYLCASMNRANYGYTFGSGTRLTVV.

CDR3 bases: TGCGCCAGCAGCTTGGGGGCGGCAGGGGGCCGCCCTGGGAGGAACACTGAAGCTTTCTTT. Its translation: CASSLGAAGGRPGRNTEAFF. The rearrangement links TRBV5-1 to TRBJ1-1; 8 bases are a match to TRBD1. V was pared by 0 bases and J by 1 base, with 17 bases of the junction left unmatched. Germline assignment: CDR1 SGHRS and CDR2 YFSETQ. The CDR3 has 20 residues.

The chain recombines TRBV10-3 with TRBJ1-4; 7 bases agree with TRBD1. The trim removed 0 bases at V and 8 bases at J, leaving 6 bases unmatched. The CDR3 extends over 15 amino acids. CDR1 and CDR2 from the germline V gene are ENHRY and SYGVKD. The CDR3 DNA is TGTGCCATCAGTGAGTCCGAGGGGGCAGGGGAAAAACTGTTTTTT. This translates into CAISESEGAGEKLFF.

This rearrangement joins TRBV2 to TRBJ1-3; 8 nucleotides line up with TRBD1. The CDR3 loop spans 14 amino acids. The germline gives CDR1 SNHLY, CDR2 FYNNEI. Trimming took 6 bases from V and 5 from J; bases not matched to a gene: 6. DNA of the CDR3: TGTGCCAGCAGAGTTGACAGGGGTAGAAACACCATATATTTT. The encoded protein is CASRVDRGRNTIYF. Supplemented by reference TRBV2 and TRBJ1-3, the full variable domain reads EPEVTQTPSHQVTQMGQEVILRCVPISNHLYFYWYRQILGQKVEFLVSFYNNEISEKSEIFDDQFSVERPDGSNFTLKIRSTKLEDSAMYFCASRVDRGRNTIYFGEGSWLTVV.

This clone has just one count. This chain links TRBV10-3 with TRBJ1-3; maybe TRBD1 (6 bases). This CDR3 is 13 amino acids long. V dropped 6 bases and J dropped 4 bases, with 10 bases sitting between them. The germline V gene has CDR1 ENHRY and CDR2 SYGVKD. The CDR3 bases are TGTGCCATCAGCCCAGGGGTGGGAAACACCATATATTTT. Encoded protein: CAISPGVGNTIYF.

CDR3 in amino acids: CASSPTVTWGYTF. Written as DNA, the CDR3 is TGTGCCAGCAGCCCGACAGTCACCTGGGGCTACACCTTC. The gene calls are TRBV7-9 and TRBJ1-2; weak D call: TRBD1 (5 bases). The V gene lost 5 bases and the J gene lost 8 bases, with 15 bases spanning the gap. The CDR3 has 13 amino acids. Germline V CDR1 and CDR2: SEHNR, FQNEAQ (reference sequence).

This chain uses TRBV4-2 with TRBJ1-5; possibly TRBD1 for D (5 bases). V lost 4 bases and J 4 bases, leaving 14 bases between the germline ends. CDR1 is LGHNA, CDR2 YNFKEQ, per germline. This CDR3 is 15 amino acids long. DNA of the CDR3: TGTGCCAGCAGCCCCAGCGGGACTCTGAATCAGCCCCAGCATTTT. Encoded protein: CASSPSGTLNQPQHF.

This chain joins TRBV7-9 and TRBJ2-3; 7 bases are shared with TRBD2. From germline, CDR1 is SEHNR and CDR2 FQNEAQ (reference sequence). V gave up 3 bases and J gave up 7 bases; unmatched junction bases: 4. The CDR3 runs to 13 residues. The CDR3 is CASSLGEGNTQYF. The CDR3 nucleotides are TGTGCCAGCAGCTTGGGGGAGGGGAATACGCAGTATTTT. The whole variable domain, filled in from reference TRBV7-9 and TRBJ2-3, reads DTGVSQNPRHKITKRGQNVTFRCDPISEHNRLYWYRQTLGQGPEFLTYFQNEAQLEKSRLLSDRFSAERPKGSFSTLEIQRTEQGDSAMYLCASSLGEGNTQYFGPGTRLTVL.

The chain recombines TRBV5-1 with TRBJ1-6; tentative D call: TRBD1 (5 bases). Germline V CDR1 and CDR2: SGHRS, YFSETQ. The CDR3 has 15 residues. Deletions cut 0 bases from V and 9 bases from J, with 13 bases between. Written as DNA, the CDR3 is TGCGCCAGCAGCTTGGGTTCAGGGAACCTTTCACCCCTCCACTTT. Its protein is CASSLGSGNLSPLHF.

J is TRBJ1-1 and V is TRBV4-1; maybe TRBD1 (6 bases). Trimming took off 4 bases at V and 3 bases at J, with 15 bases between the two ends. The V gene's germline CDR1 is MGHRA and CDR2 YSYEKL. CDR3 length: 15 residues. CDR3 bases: TGCGCCAGCAGCCGTGGACAGATTGGGGACACTGAAGCTTTCTTT. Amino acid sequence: CASSRGQIGDTEAFF.